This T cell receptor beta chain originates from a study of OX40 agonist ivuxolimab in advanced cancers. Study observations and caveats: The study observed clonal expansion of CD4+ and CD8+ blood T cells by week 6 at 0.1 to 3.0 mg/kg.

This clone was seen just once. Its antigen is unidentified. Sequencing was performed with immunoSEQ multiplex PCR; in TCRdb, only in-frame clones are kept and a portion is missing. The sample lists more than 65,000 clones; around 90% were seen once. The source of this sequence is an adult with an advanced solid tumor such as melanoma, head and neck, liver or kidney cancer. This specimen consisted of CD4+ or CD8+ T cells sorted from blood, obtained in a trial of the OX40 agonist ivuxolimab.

CDR3 loop: CASKASGTYNEQFF. CDR3 coding DNA: TGTGCCAGCAAGGCTAGCGGCACCTACAATGAGCAGTTCTTC. The V and J genes are TRBV6-5 and TRBJ2-1; 7 nucleotides align to TRBD2. The V segment lost 7 bases and the J segment 2 bases; nucleotides outside the gene matches: 5. Germline V lookup: CDR1 MNHEY, CDR2 SVGAGI. The length of the CDR3 is 14 residues.